The 20 T cell receptor beta chains given below trace back to one sample, sequenced in a study of patients and donors after allogeneic stem cell transplantation. TCRdb reanalysed the RT-PCR reads using MiXCR and keeps one entry per CDR3 protein. The data contain about 24,000 distinct CDR3 sequences, less than 45% of them singletons. The sequenced sample consisted of blood, either unsorted or a sorted T cell fraction (not recorded which). The receptors stem from a human donor who was either an allogeneic HSCT recipient or a stem cell or donor lymphocyte infusion donor (not recorded which). It is not recorded whose cells these are; they may come from a transplant donor.

The J gene is TRBJ1-1, the V gene TRBV5-1; TRBD1 matches 7 bases. Trimming took 2 bases from V and 4 from J; bases not matched to a gene: 11. Germline V gene lookup returns CDR1 SGHRS and CDR2 YFSETQ. The CDR3 has 16 residues. The CDR3 region is CASSFTGQRGLTEAFF. CDR3 sequence (DNA): TGCGCCAGCAGCTTTACGGGACAGAGAGGTCTCACTGAAGCTTTCTTT.

In its sample, this clonotype was seen once. The V call is TRBV7-8, the J call TRBJ1-4; 7 bases agree with TRBD1. The CDR3 has 15 residues. V lost 5 bases to trimming and J lost 7 bases; unmatched junction nucleotides: 10. Per the germline V gene, CDR1 is SGHVS and CDR2 is FQNEAQ. CDR3: CASSHDREFGEKLFF. The CDR3, as DNA: TGTGCCAGCAGCCACGACAGGGAGTTTGGTGAAAAACTGTTTTTT. The entire variable domain, with the rest obtained from reference TRBV7-8 and TRBJ1-4, is as follows: GAGVSQSPRYKVAKRGQDVALRCDPISGHVSLFWYQQALGQGPEFLTYFQNEAQLDKSGLPSDRFFAERPEGSVSTLKIQRTQQEDSAVYLCASSHDREFGEKLFFGSGTQLSVL.

The chain recombines TRBV7-2 with TRBJ1-3, with a possible D match to TRBD1 (6 bases). This CDR3 contains 15 residues. In germline, CDR1 is SGHTA, CDR2 FQGNSA. V lost 3 bases and J 3 bases, leaving 12 bases between the germline ends. In nucleotides, the CDR3 is TGTGCCAGCAGCTTCGGGGGGCATAGTGGAAACACCATATATTTT. Translating it yields CASSFGGHSGNTIYF.

This clonotype was picked up a small number of times. The V gene is TRBV7-9, the J gene TRBJ2-1, with 9 bases fitting TRBD1. The CDR3 totals 17 residues. J lost 3 bases, V lost 5 bases, and 11 bases had no gene match. Germline CDR1 SEHNR, CDR2 FQNEAQ (reference sequence). The CDR3 coding sequence is TGTGCCAGCAGCCCCTCCAGGGGGGACAGGGACTACAATGAGCAGTTCTTC. Translating gives CASSPSRGDRDYNEQFF.

J is TRBJ2-7 and V is TRBV5-1; D not resolved. The germline CDR1 and CDR2 sequences are SGHRS and YFSETQ. The CDR3 covers 15 residues. The V gene lost 0 bases and the J gene lost 0 bases, with 10 bases spanning the gap. CDR3 residues: CASSLGATTSYEQYF. CDR3 nucleotides: TGCGCCAGCAGCTTGGGGGCAACTACCTCCTACGAGCAGTACTTC.

J is TRBJ2-7 and V is TRBV5-5, with unresolved D. CDR1 and CDR2 (germline): SGHKS, YYEKEE (reference sequence). The CDR3 runs to 16 residues. The V end was cut by 0 bases, the J end by 2 bases, with 15 bases between. The chain's CDR3 is CASSLDPPRSAYEQYF. CDR3 nucleotides: TGTGCCAGCAGCTTGGATCCGCCCCGATCCGCCTACGAGCAGTACTTC.

This chain links TRBV7-3 with TRBJ2-1; unclear D gene. The CDR3 has 13 amino acids. In germline, CDR1 is SGHTA, CDR2 FQGTGA. With 1 base removed from V and 9 bases from J, the gap between germline ends came to 10 bases. CDR3 DNA: TGTGCCAGCAGCTTAAACGGCTTCGGTGAGCAGTTCTTC. This encodes CASSLNGFGEQFF.

A single count supports this clonotype. The chain has TRBV24-1 and TRBJ1-2; a weak D match, TRBD1 (6 bases). V lost 4 bases and J 7 bases, leaving 15 bases between the germline ends. CDR1 and CDR2 (germline): KGHDR, SFDVKD. The CDR3 consists of 14 residues. CDR3 sequence (DNA): TGTGCCACCAGTGACCGCGAGGGGGTCCGTGGCTACACCTTC. As protein: CATSDREGVRGYTF.

The CDR3 DNA is TGTGCCAGCAGTCCGTATCTAGGGAGCTCCTACAATGAGCAGTTCTTC. Translating it yields CASSPYLGSSYNEQFF. The chain employs TRBV28 and TRBJ2-1, with D possibly being TRBD2 (5 bases). V lost 5 bases, J lost 0 bases, and 14 bases lay in between. The length of the CDR3 is 16 residues. Germline V lookup: CDR1 MDHEN, CDR2 SYDVKM.

The chain employs TRBV7-9 and TRBJ2-5, with TRBD2 matching 10 bases. J lost 5 bases, V lost 0 bases, and 0 bases had no gene match. The CDR3 consists of 14 residues. From germline, CDR1 is SEHNR and CDR2 FQNEAQ (reference sequence). The CDR3 sequence is CASSLASGRETQYF. The CDR3 bases are TGTGCCAGCAGCTTAGCTAGCGGGAGGGAGACCCAGTACTTC. The whole variable domain, filled in from reference TRBV7-9 and TRBJ2-5, reads DTGVSQNPRHKITKRGQNVTFRCDPISEHNRLYWYRQTLGQGPEFLTYFQNEAQLEKSRLLSDRFSAERPKGSFSTLEIQRTEQGDSAMYLCASSLASGRETQYFGPGTRLLVL.

This clonotype was detected many times. V is TRBV10-3 and J is TRBJ2-3; D is possibly TRBD2 (5 bases). The CDR3 spans 14 residues. V was trimmed by 4 bases and J by 2 bases, leaving 10 bases between them. Germline CDR1 reads ENHRY; CDR2 reads SYGVKD. CDR3 sequence reads: CAISASGVTDTQYF. The CDR3 DNA sequence: TGTGCCATCAGTGCCTCCGGGGTCACAGATACGCAGTATTTT.

The CDR3 DNA sequence: TGTGCCAGCAGTTTTCCCCCGACTAGCGGGAGATCCTACGAGCAGTACTTC. Its translation is CASSFPPTSGRSYEQYF. The chain couples TRBV6-6 to TRBJ2-7; 12 bases match TRBD2. This CDR3 has 17 residues. V trimming: 4 bases; J trimming: 1 base; junction bases outside the gene matches: 8. The germline gives CDR1 MNHNY, CDR2 SVGAGI (reference sequence).

The CDR3 DNA is TGTGCCAGCAACCCGGACAGATATAGCAATCAGCCCCAGCATTTT. It codes for CASNPDRYSNQPQHF. The chain couples TRBV12-3 or TRBV12-4 to TRBJ1-5, with D possibly TRBD1 on 6 matching bases. The CDR3 contains 15 residues. Deletions cut 7 bases from V and 0 bases from J, with 13 bases between.

This clonotype has more than one count but fewer than ten. This sequence joins TRBV6-5 and TRBJ1-1; weak D call: TRBD1 (5 bases). V was trimmed by 2 bases and J by 3 bases, leaving 13 bases between them. Germline CDR1 MNHEY, CDR2 SVGAGI. The CDR3 contains 15 residues. In DNA form, the CDR3 reads TGTGCCAGCAGTTACGGGACCTATGGGGACACTGAAGCTTTCTTT. As protein: CASSYGTYGDTEAFF.

The V gene is TRBV29-1, the J gene TRBJ2-3; 12 bases map to TRBD2. Trimming cost V 5 bases and J 4 bases; bases outside gene matches: 4. This CDR3 spans 14 amino acids. Germline V gene lookup returns CDR1 SQVTM and CDR2 ANQGSEA. The CDR3 DNA sequence: TGCAGCGTTTCTAGCGGGAGGGCCCCAGATACGCAGTATTTT. The encoded protein is CSVSSGRAPDTQYF.

This clonotype was seen a handful of times. This chain links TRBV6-6 with TRBJ1-1; TRBD1 matches at 10 bases. Germline trimming cut 6 bases from V and 6 bases from J; bases unmatched to any gene: 7. Germline assignment: CDR1 MNHNY and CDR2 SVGAGI (reference sequence). The CDR3 has 14 amino acids. The CDR3 DNA is TGTGCCAGCAGAATGACAGGGGGCATGGCTGAAGCTTTCTTT. It encodes CASRMTGGMAEAFF.

A few counts support this clonotype. The chain combines TRBV6-2 or TRBV6-3 with TRBJ1-2; D remains unclear. The germline V gene has CDR1 MNHEY and CDR2 SVGEGT. The V and J ends lost 1 base and 5 bases respectively, with 8 bases between them. This CDR3 spans 13 amino acids. CDR3 loop: CASSYFTKYGYTF. The CDR3, as DNA: TGTGCCAGCAGTTACTTTACGAAGTATGGCTACACCTTC.

V and J are TRBV18 and TRBJ1-1, with unresolved D. The germline gives CDR1 KGHSH, CDR2 LQKENI. V shed 5 bases and J shed 1 base, with 8 bases lying between them. The length of the CDR3 is 13 residues. The CDR3 nucleotides read TGTGCCAGCTCAGTACACGGGAACACTGAAGCTTTCTTT. It codes for CASSVHGNTEAFF. The whole variable domain, remainder taken from reference TRBV18 and TRBJ1-1, is NAGVMQNPRHLVRRRGQEARLRCSPMKGHSHVYWYRQLPEEGLKFMVYLQKENIIDESGMPKERFSAEFPKEGPSILRIQQVVRGDSAAYFCASSVHGNTEAFFGQGTRLTVV.

This clonotype was counted a few times. The chain recombines TRBV29-1 with TRBJ1-1; D unresolved. Germline CDR1 is SQVTM and CDR2 is ANQGSEA. This CDR3 region has 11 residues. The CDR3 here is CSSWVGTEAFF. DNA of the CDR3: TGCAGTTCCTGGGTCGGTACCGAAGCTTTCTTT. Complete variable domain (other parts from reference TRBV29-1 and TRBJ1-1): SAVISQKPSRDICQRGTSLTIQCQVDSQVTMMFWYRQQPGQSLTLIATANQGSEATYESGFVIDKFPISRPNLTFSTLTVSNMSPEDSSIYLCSSWVGTEAFFGQGTRLTVV.

The V gene is TRBV9, the J gene TRBJ2-2; D is unclear. Germline V gives CDR1 SGDLS, CDR2 YYNGEE. V was clipped by 1 base and J by 2 bases, with 9 bases between them. The CDR3 covers 15 residues. The CDR3 region is CASSVRWRNTGELFF. The CDR3 DNA follows: TGTGCCAGCAGCGTACGATGGCGCAACACCGGGGAGCTGTTTTTT.